This T cell receptor (beta chain) was sequenced during a study of T-cell reconstitution after alpha-beta-depleted transplantation in children. Germline loops: CDR1 MDHEN, CDR2 SYDVKM. The CDR3 is 15 amino acids. After removal of 4 bases from V and 3 bases from J, the junction contained 6 bases not matched to a gene. Unique molecular identifiers were incorporated into the prepared TCRbeta library. TCRdb redid the calling of the PCR reads with MiXCR, one entry per CDR3 protein. The sample yields some 300,000 distinct CDR3 sequences, roughly a tenth seen once. This clonotype has ten or more counts. This TCR was sampled from a boy in the first two years of life with acute myeloid leukemia, due to receive a stem cell transplant. The J gene is TRBJ1-1, the V gene TRBV28; 9 bases match TRBD1. The sequencing here drew on PBMCs, taken before TCRalphabeta/CD19-depleted stem cell transplant. The CDR3 sequence is CASSSGDRADTEAFF. CDR3 in DNA: TGTGCCAGCAGTTCCGGGGACAGGGCGGACACTGAAGCTTTCTTT.